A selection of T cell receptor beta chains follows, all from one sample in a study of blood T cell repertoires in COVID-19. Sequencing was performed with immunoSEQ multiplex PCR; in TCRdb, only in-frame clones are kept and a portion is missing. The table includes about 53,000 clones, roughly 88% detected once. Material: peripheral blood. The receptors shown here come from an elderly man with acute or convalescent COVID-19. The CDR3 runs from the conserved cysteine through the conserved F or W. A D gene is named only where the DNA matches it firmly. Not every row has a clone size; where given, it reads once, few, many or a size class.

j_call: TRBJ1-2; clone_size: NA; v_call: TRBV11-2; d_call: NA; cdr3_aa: CASTWEGGYGYTF; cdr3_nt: TGTGCCAGCACCTGGGAGGGAGGCTATGGCTACACCTTC
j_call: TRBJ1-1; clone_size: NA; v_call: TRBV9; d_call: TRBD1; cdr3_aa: CASSFRTGSEAFF; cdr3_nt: TGTGCCAGCAGTTTCCGGACAGGATCTGAAGCTTTCTTT
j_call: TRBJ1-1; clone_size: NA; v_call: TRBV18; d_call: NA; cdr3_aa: CASSRLDGNTEAFF; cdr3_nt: TGTGCCAGCTCACGACTTGACGGTAACACTGAAGCTTTCTTT
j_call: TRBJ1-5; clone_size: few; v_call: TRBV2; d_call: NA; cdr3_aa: CASSAQNNQPQHF; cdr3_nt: TGTGCCAGCAGTGCACAGAATAATCAGCCCCAGCATTTT
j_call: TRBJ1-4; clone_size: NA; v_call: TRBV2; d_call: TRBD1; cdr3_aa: CASSSTGGSEKLFF; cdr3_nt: TGTGCCAGCAGTTCGACAGGGGGCTCTGAAAAACTGTTTTTT
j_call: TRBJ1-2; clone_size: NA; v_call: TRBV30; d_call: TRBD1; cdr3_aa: CAWSEDNRGYGYTF; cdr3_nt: TGTGCCTGGAGTGAGGATAACAGGGGCTATGGCTACACCTTC
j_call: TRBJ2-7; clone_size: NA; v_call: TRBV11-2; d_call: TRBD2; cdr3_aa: CASSLEGLAGYEQYF; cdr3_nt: TGTGCCAGCAGCTTAGAAGGGCTAGCGGGCTACGAGCAGTACTTC
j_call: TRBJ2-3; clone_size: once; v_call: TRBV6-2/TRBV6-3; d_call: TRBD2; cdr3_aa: CASSSPLAGVSTDTQYF; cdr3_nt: TGTGCCAGCAGTTCGCCACTAGCGGGGGTTTCCACAGATACGCAGTATTTT
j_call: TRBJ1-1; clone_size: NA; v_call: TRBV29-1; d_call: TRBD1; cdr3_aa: CSVDKDREVF; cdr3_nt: TGCAGCGTTGATAAGGACAGGGAAGTCTTT
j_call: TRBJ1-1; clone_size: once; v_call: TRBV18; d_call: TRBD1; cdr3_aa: CASSPLSLRTGGTEAFF; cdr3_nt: TGTGCCAGCTCACCACTTTCTCTAAGGACAGGGGGCACTGAAGCTTTCTTT
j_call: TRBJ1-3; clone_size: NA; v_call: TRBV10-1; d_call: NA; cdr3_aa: CASSESHSSGNTIYF; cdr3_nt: TGCGCCAGCAGTGAGTCCCACAGCTCTGGAAACACCATATATTTT
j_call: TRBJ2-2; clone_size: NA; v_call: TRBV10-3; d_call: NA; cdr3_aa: CAIRGGGNTGELFF; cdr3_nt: TGTGCCATCAGGGGAGGTGGGAACACCGGGGAGCTGTTTTTT
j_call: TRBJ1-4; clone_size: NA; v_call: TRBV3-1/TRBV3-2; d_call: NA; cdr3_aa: CASSHPVGGGEKLFF; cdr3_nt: TGTGCCAGCAGCCACCCGGTGGGGGGTGGTGAAAAACTGTTTTTT
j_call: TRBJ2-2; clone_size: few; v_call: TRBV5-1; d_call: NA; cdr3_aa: CASSPEQATGELFF; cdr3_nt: TGCGCCAGCAGCCCCGAACAGGCAACCGGGGAGCTGTTTTTT
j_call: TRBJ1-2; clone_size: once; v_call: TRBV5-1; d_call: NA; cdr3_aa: CASSLGWTDGYTF; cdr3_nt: TGCGCCAGCAGCTTGGGGTGGACAGATGGCTACACCTTC
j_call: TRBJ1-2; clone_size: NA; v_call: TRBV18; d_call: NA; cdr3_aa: CASSPPAGNYGYTF; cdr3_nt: TGTGCCAGCTCACCACCGGCAGGGAACTATGGCTACACCTTC
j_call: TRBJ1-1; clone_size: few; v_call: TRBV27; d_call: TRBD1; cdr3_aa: CASSLQGALNTEAFF; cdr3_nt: TGTGCCAGCAGTTTACAGGGGGCCCTGAACACTGAAGCTTTCTTT
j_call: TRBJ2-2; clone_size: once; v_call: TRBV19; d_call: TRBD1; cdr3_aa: CASSNQGVETGELFF; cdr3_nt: TGTGCCAGTAGTAATCAGGGGGTTGAGACCGGGGAGCTGTTTTTT
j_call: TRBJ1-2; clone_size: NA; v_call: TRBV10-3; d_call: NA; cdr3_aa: CAISEPGLMGGYTF; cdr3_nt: TGTGCCATCAGTGAACCGGGATTAATGGGTGGCTACACCTTC
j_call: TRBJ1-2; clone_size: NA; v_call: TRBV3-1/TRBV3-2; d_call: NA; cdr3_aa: CASSQDRQLFYGYTF; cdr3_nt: TGTGCCAGCAGCCAAGATCGACAGCTATTCTATGGCTACACCTTC
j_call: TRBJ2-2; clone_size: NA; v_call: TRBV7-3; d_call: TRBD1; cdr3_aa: CASSFRQGHTGELFF; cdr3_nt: TGTGCCAGCAGCTTCCGACAGGGGCACACCGGGGAGCTGTTTTTT
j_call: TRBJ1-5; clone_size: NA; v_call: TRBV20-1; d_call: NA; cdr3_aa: CSASSGLGFNQPQHF; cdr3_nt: TGCAGTGCTAGTTCGGGACTGGGTTTCAATCAGCCCCAGCATTTT
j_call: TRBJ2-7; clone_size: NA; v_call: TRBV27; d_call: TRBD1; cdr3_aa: CASSLYIGTGTNYEQYF; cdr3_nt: TGTGCCAGCAGTTTATATATCGGGACAGGGACAAACTACGAGCAGTACTTC
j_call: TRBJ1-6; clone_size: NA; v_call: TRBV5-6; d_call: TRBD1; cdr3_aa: CASSVDRGTYNSPLHF; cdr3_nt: TGTGCCAGCAGCGTCGACAGGGGGACCTATAATTCACCCCTCCACTTT
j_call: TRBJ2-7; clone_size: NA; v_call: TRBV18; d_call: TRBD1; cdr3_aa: CASSPRQGPQFEQYF; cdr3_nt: TGTGCCAGCTCACCAAGACAGGGCCCGCAGTTCGAGCAGTACTTC
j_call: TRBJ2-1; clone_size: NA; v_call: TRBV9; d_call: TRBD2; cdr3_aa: CASSSRASGGAVGEQFF; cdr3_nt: TGTGCCAGCAGCTCGAGAGCTAGCGGGGGAGCCGTGGGTGAGCAGTTCTTC
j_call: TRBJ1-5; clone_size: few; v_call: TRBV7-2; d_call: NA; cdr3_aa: CASSSQGDQPQHF; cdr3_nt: TGTGCCAGCAGCTCACAGGGAGATCAGCCCCAGCATTTT
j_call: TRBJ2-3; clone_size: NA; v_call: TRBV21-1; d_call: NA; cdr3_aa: CASSGLAGGPDTDTQYF; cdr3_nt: TGTGCCAGCAGCGGACTAGCGGGGGGGCCTGACACAGATACGCAGTATTTT
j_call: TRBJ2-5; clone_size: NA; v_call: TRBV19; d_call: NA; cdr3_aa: CASSFGLVQETQYF; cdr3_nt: TGTGCCAGTAGTTTTGGACTGGTCCAAGAGACCCAGTACTTC
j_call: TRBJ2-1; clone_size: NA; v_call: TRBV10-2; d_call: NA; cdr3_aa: CAGSDFRGAYNEQFF; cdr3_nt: TGCGCCGGCAGTGACTTCAGGGGGGCCTACAATGAGCAGTTCTTC
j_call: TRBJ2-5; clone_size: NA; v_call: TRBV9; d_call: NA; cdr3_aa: CASSVDRGLVETQYF; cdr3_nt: TGTGCCAGCAGCGTAGATAGGGGTTTGGTAGAGACCCAGTACTTC
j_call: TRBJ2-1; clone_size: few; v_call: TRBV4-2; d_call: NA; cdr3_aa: CASSQVPLYNEQFF; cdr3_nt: TGTGCCAGCAGCCAAGTTCCCCTCTACAATGAGCAGTTCTTC
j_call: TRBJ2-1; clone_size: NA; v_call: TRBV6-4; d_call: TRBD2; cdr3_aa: CASSQRGGNEQFF; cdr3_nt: TGTGCCAGCAGTCAGCGGGGGGGGAATGAGCAGTTCTTC
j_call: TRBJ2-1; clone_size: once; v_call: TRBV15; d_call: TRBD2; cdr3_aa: CATSRDQLAVYNEQFF; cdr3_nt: TGTGCCACCAGCAGAGATCAACTAGCGGTATACAATGAGCAGTTCTTC
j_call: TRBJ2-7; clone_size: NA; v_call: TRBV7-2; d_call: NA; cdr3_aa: CASSLDRGGRGYEQYF; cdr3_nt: TGTGCCAGCAGCTTAGATAGGGGGGGGCGCGGGTACGAGCAGTACTTC
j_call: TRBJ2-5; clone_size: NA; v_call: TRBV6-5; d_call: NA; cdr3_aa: CASRGGPGETQYF; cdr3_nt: TGTGCCAGCAGGGGGGGGCCAGGAGAGACCCAGTACTTC
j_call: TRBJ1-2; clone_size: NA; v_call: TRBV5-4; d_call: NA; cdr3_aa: CASSLASNYGYTF; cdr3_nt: TGTGCCAGCAGCTTGGCCTCTAACTATGGCTACACCTTC
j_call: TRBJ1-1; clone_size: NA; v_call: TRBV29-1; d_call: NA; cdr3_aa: CSVEGGRGQPRGTEAFF; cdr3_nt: TGCAGCGTTGAAGGGGGCCGCGGACAGCCCCGTGGCACTGAAGCTTTCTTT
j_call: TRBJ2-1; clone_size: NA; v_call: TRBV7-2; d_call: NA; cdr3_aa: CASSLMGVAEQFF; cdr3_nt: TGTGCCAGCAGCTTAATGGGCGTTGCAGAGCAGTTCTTC
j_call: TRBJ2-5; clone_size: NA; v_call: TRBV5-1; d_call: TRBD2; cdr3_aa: CASSLSGGQETQYF; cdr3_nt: TGCGCCAGCAGCTTAAGCGGGGGGCAAGAGACCCAGTACTTC
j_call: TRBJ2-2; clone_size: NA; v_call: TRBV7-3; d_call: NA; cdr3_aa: CASSLTHRAGGELFF; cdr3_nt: TGTGCCAGCAGCTTAACCCACAGGGCCGGCGGGGAGCTGTTTTTT